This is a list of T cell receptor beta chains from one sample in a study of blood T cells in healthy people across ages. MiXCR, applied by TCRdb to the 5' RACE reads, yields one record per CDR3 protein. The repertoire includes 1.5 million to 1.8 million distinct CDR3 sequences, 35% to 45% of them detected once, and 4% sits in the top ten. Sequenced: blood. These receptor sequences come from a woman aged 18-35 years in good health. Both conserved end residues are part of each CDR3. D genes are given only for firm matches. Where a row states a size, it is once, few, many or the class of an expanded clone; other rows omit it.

cdr3_aa: CASSPRAVETQYF
cdr3_nt: TGTGCCAGCAGCCCTCGGGCAGTAGAGACCCAGTACTTC
j_call: TRBJ2-5
clone_size: few
v_call: TRBV7-2
cdr3_length: 13
d_call: .

cdr3_aa: CAISEGTGPAFF
cdr3_nt: TGTGCCATCAGTGAGGGGACAGGGCCTGCTTTCTTT
j_call: TRBJ1-1
clone_size: once
v_call: TRBV10-3
cdr3_length: 12
d_call: TRBD1

cdr3_aa: CASSDHRGHTEAFF
cdr3_nt: TGTGCCAGCAGTGATCACAGGGGGCATACTGAAGCTTTCTTT
j_call: TRBJ1-1
clone_size: .
v_call: TRBV25-1
cdr3_length: 14
d_call: TRBD1

cdr3_aa: CASSPWGGNGYGYTF
cdr3_nt: TGTGCCAGCAGTCCCTGGGGAGGAAATGGCTATGGCTACACCTTC
j_call: TRBJ1-2
clone_size: few
v_call: TRBV27
cdr3_length: 15
d_call: .

cdr3_aa: CASDRRSGANVLTF
cdr3_nt: TGTGCCAGCGATCGGCGCTCTGGGGCCAACGTCCTGACTTTC
j_call: TRBJ2-6
clone_size: .
v_call: TRBV6-2/TRBV6-3
cdr3_length: 14
d_call: .

cdr3_aa: CASSSRVVDEQFF
cdr3_nt: TGTGCCAGCAGCTCACGGGTAGTTGATGAGCAGTTCTTC
j_call: TRBJ2-1
clone_size: .
v_call: TRBV9
cdr3_length: 13
d_call: .

cdr3_aa: CASSPRGAGELFF
cdr3_nt: TGTGCCAGCAGTCCAAGGGGCGCCGGGGAGCTGTTTTTT
j_call: TRBJ2-2
clone_size: .
v_call: TRBV7-3
cdr3_length: 13
d_call: .

cdr3_aa: CSARDPFGGMNTEAFF
cdr3_nt: TGCAGTGCTAGAGATCCGTTCGGGGGGATGAACACTGAAGCTTTCTTT
j_call: TRBJ1-1
clone_size: .
v_call: TRBV20-1
cdr3_length: 16
d_call: .

cdr3_aa: CASQKSSTDTQYF
cdr3_nt: TGTGCCAGCCAAAAATCAAGCACAGATACGCAGTATTTT
j_call: TRBJ2-3
clone_size: few
v_call: TRBV11-2
cdr3_length: 13
d_call: .

cdr3_aa: CASSYSGAANRPQHF
cdr3_nt: TGTGCCAGCAGTTACTCGGGCGCCGCGAATCGGCCCCAGCATTTT
j_call: TRBJ1-5
clone_size: .
v_call: TRBV6-5
cdr3_length: 15
d_call: .

cdr3_aa: CASSFLPYSGSSYNEQFF
cdr3_nt: TGTGCCAGCAGTTTCCTTCCATATAGCGGGAGCTCCTACAATGAGCAGTTCTTC
j_call: TRBJ2-1
clone_size: few
v_call: TRBV12-3/TRBV12-4
cdr3_length: 18
d_call: TRBD2

cdr3_aa: CSARGLGTDSYNEQYF
cdr3_nt: TGCAGTGCTAGAGGATTGGGTACGGATTCCTACAATGAGCAGTACTTC
j_call: TRBJ2-5
clone_size: .
v_call: TRBV20-1
cdr3_length: 16
d_call: .

cdr3_aa: CASTFYSYEQYF
cdr3_nt: TGTGCCAGCACCTTTTACTCCTACGAGCAGTACTTC
j_call: TRBJ2-7
clone_size: .
v_call: TRBV12-3/TRBV12-4
cdr3_length: 12
d_call: .

cdr3_aa: CSTSGTTLWNEQFF
cdr3_nt: TGCAGTACATCCGGGACTACCCTATGGAATGAGCAGTTCTTC
j_call: TRBJ2-1
clone_size: .
v_call: TRBV20-1
cdr3_length: 14
d_call: TRBD2

cdr3_aa: CASSRNGQVEYEQYF
cdr3_nt: TGCGCCAGCAGTCGAAACGGCCAGGTCGAGTACGAGCAGTACTTC
j_call: TRBJ2-7
clone_size: many
v_call: TRBV5-1
cdr3_length: 15
d_call: .

cdr3_aa: CASSLEGWSTDTQYF
cdr3_nt: TGTGCCAGCAGCTTAGAGGGTTGGAGCACAGATACGCAGTATTTT
j_call: TRBJ2-3
clone_size: few
v_call: TRBV7-9
cdr3_length: 15
d_call: .

cdr3_aa: CASSPGMATDTQYF
cdr3_nt: TGTGCCAGCAGCCCAGGGATGGCGACAGATACGCAGTATTTT
j_call: TRBJ2-3
clone_size: .
v_call: TRBV11-2
cdr3_length: 14
d_call: .

cdr3_aa: CSARETVDRDNQPQHF
cdr3_nt: TGCAGTGCTAGAGAGACTGTAGACAGAGATAATCAGCCCCAGCATTTT
j_call: TRBJ1-5
clone_size: once
v_call: TRBV20-1
cdr3_length: 16
d_call: .

cdr3_aa: CSAERSAKNTGELFF
cdr3_nt: TGCAGTGCGGAGCGGTCCGCGAAAAACACCGGGGAGCTGTTTTTT
j_call: TRBJ2-2
clone_size: once
v_call: TRBV20-1
cdr3_length: 15
d_call: .

cdr3_aa: CASSYSGSVWETQYF
cdr3_nt: TGTGCCAGCAGTTACTCGGGGTCGGTTTGGGAGACCCAGTACTTC
j_call: TRBJ2-5
clone_size: .
v_call: TRBV6-6
cdr3_length: 15
d_call: .

cdr3_aa: CASSWDRGLQGYTF
cdr3_nt: TGTGCCAGCAGCTGGGACAGGGGGCTGCAAGGCTACACCTTC
j_call: TRBJ1-2
clone_size: .
v_call: TRBV3-1
cdr3_length: 14
d_call: TRBD1

cdr3_aa: CASSLGPGQGAEAFF
cdr3_nt: TGTGCCAGCAGTTTAGGTCCTGGACAGGGGGCTGAAGCTTTCTTT
j_call: TRBJ1-1
clone_size: .
v_call: TRBV12-3/TRBV12-4
cdr3_length: 15
d_call: TRBD1

cdr3_aa: CASSMNVNTEAFF
cdr3_nt: TGTGCCAGTAGTATGAACGTCAACACTGAAGCTTTCTTT
j_call: TRBJ1-1
clone_size: .
v_call: TRBV19
cdr3_length: 13
d_call: .

cdr3_aa: CASSQDLGAPYEQYF
cdr3_nt: TGTGCCAGCAGCCAAGATTTGGGGGCCCCCTACGAGCAGTACTTC
j_call: TRBJ2-7
clone_size: few
v_call: TRBV4-2
cdr3_length: 15
d_call: .

cdr3_aa: CASSVRGTGIPDEQFF
cdr3_nt: TGTGCCAGCAGTGTTAGGGGGACGGGTATTCCCGATGAGCAGTTCTTC
j_call: TRBJ2-1
clone_size: .
v_call: TRBV28
cdr3_length: 16
d_call: .

cdr3_aa: CASSFQIRNTEAFF
cdr3_nt: TGTGCCAGCAGCTTTCAGATTAGGAACACTGAAGCTTTCTTT
j_call: TRBJ1-1
clone_size: .
v_call: TRBV7-2
cdr3_length: 14
d_call: .

cdr3_aa: CSATSGRSTDTQYF
cdr3_nt: TGCAGTGCCACTAGCGGGAGAAGCACAGATACGCAGTATTTT
j_call: TRBJ2-3
clone_size: few
v_call: TRBV20-1
cdr3_length: 14
d_call: TRBD2

cdr3_aa: CSAAGREYEQYF
cdr3_nt: TGCAGTGCGGCCGGGAGGGAATACGAGCAGTACTTC
j_call: TRBJ2-7
clone_size: .
v_call: TRBV20-1
cdr3_length: 12
d_call: TRBD2

cdr3_aa: CSATGGHPTDTQYF
cdr3_nt: TGCAGTGCAACGGGAGGCCATCCCACAGATACGCAGTATTTT
j_call: TRBJ2-3
clone_size: .
v_call: TRBV20-1
cdr3_length: 14
d_call: TRBD2

cdr3_aa: CSARETANSPLHF
cdr3_nt: TGCAGTGCTAGAGAGACAGCAAATTCACCCCTCCACTTT
j_call: TRBJ1-6
clone_size: .
v_call: TRBV20-1
cdr3_length: 13
d_call: .

cdr3_aa: CASSLAGLPSGNTIYF
cdr3_nt: TGTGCCAGCAGCTTAGCAGGTTTACCCTCTGGAAACACCATATATTTT
j_call: TRBJ1-3
clone_size: once
v_call: TRBV7-2
cdr3_length: 16
d_call: .

cdr3_aa: CSARPKLAPTYGELFF
cdr3_nt: TGCAGTGCCAGACCTAAACTAGCGCCGACCTACGGGGAGCTGTTTTTT
j_call: TRBJ2-2
clone_size: .
v_call: TRBV20-1
cdr3_length: 16
d_call: TRBD2

cdr3_aa: CASNPQDLSYNEQFF
cdr3_nt: TGCGCCAGCAATCCCCAGGACCTTTCCTACAATGAGCAGTTCTTC
j_call: TRBJ2-1
clone_size: few
v_call: TRBV5-1
cdr3_length: 15
d_call: .

cdr3_aa: CASSLDGPNQETQYF
cdr3_nt: TGTGCCAGCAGTTTAGACGGACCGAACCAAGAGACCCAGTACTTC
j_call: TRBJ2-5
clone_size: .
v_call: TRBV27
cdr3_length: 15
d_call: .

cdr3_aa: CASSLGGAANEKLFF
cdr3_nt: TGTGCCAGCAGCTTAGGGGGGGCGGCTAATGAAAAACTGTTTTTT
j_call: TRBJ1-4
clone_size: .
v_call: TRBV11-3
cdr3_length: 15
d_call: .

cdr3_aa: CSVDSSGVRNTEAFF
cdr3_nt: TGCAGCGTTGATTCATCCGGGGTCCGGAACACTGAAGCTTTCTTT
j_call: TRBJ1-1
clone_size: .
v_call: TRBV29-1
cdr3_length: 15
d_call: .

cdr3_aa: CSSRRRTGSNQPQHF
cdr3_nt: TGCAGTTCTAGGAGGCGGACAGGTAGCAATCAGCCCCAGCATTTT
j_call: TRBJ1-5
clone_size: .
v_call: TRBV20-1
cdr3_length: 15
d_call: TRBD1

cdr3_aa: CASNPWAGDTQYF
cdr3_nt: TGTGCCAGCAACCCCTGGGCGGGAGATACGCAGTATTTT
j_call: TRBJ2-3
clone_size: .
v_call: TRBV12-3/TRBV12-4
cdr3_length: 13
d_call: .

cdr3_aa: CASSRAGTVYEQYF
cdr3_nt: TGTGCCAGCTCACGAGCCGGGACAGTCTACGAGCAGTACTTC
j_call: TRBJ2-7
clone_size: .
v_call: TRBV18
cdr3_length: 14
d_call: TRBD1

cdr3_aa: CASSCSKSGGNGYTF
cdr3_nt: TGTGCCAGCAGTTGCTCGAAATCCGGGGGCAATGGCTACACCTTC
j_call: TRBJ1-2
clone_size: .
v_call: TRBV6-2/TRBV6-3
cdr3_length: 15
d_call: .

cdr3_aa: CASSLARGARAEAFF
cdr3_nt: TGTGCCAGCAGCTTAGCACGGGGGGCGCGAGCTGAAGCTTTCTTT
j_call: TRBJ1-1
clone_size: .
v_call: TRBV7-9
cdr3_length: 15
d_call: .

cdr3_aa: CASSQDRRGQDEQFF
cdr3_nt: TGCGCCAGCAGCCAAGATCGTCGGGGGCAGGATGAGCAGTTCTTC
j_call: TRBJ2-1
clone_size: few
v_call: TRBV4-3
cdr3_length: 15
d_call: .

cdr3_aa: CASSSGLSTYEQYF
cdr3_nt: TGTGCCAGCAGTTCGGGACTATCAACCTACGAGCAGTACTTC
j_call: TRBJ2-7
clone_size: .
v_call: TRBV27
cdr3_length: 14
d_call: TRBD2

cdr3_aa: CASSFLLQLRTPPTYEQYF
cdr3_nt: TGTGCCAGCAGTTTTCTTCTTCAGTTACGGACTCCACCTACCTACGAGCAGTACTTC
j_call: TRBJ2-7
clone_size: .
v_call: TRBV28
cdr3_length: 19
d_call: .

cdr3_aa: CASRYPSEAFF
cdr3_nt: TGTGCCAGCAGGTACCCTTCTGAGGCTTTCTTT
j_call: TRBJ1-1
clone_size: .
v_call: TRBV2
cdr3_length: 11
d_call: .

cdr3_aa: CASSLPISPEQFF
cdr3_nt: TGCGCCAGCAGCTTACCTATATCCCCTGAGCAGTTCTTC
j_call: TRBJ2-1
clone_size: once
v_call: TRBV5-1
cdr3_length: 13
d_call: .

cdr3_aa: CSARKELAKNIQYF
cdr3_nt: TGCAGTGCTAGAAAGGAACTAGCCAAAAACATTCAGTACTTC
j_call: TRBJ2-4
clone_size: .
v_call: TRBV20-1
cdr3_length: 14
d_call: .